This T cell receptor beta chain emerged from a study of regulatory T cells in long-lasting Graves disease. Study conclusions and caveats: The sample size was small, and this may have reduced accuracy. Persistent disease was associated with favored TRBV28 usage and with favored use of TRBJ1-2 and TRBJ2-5.

Relying on iRepertoire HTBI primers and Arm-PCR of CDR3 regions, the team built TCR beta libraries. TCRdb re-called the multiplex PCR reads with MiXCR, one entry per CDR3 protein. The data contain around 340,000 distinct CDR3 sequences, about 20% of them singletons. The germline V gene has CDR1 SEHNR and CDR2 FQNEAQ (reference sequence). Trimming cost V 5 bases and J 12 bases, with 11 bases left between them. The CDR3 contains 11 residues. Described time point: persistent/refractory GD, antithyroid drugs over 5 years with positive TRAb. Extracted RNA from PBMCs served as the source of the TCR library. This clonotype was counted between two and nine times. Its antigen is not known.

This receptor was identified in a female donor with Graves disease. The sequences come from peripheral blood mononuclear cells (PBMCs), collected when the disease was refractory, from a patient treated with antithyroid drugs. The chain uses TRBV7-9 and TRBJ1-5; D perhaps matches TRBD1 (5 bases). The CDR3 spells CASSHGGHQHF. CDR3 coding DNA: TGTGCCAGCAGCCACGGGGGTCACCAGCATTTT.